A selection of T cell receptor beta chains follows, all from one sample in a study of blood T cell repertoires in COVID-19. The repertoire was sequenced with immunoSEQ multiplex PCR; TCRdb's copy has only in-frame clones and lacks some. The data show fewer than 90,000 clones, approximately 86% seen once. Sequenced input: peripheral blood. These TCRs come from a man aged 65-85 years with active COVID-19. The CDR3 runs from the conserved cysteine through the conserved F or W. Each record gives: J gene, clone size, V gene, D gene, CDR3 DNA, CDR3 protein. D genes are given only for firm matches. Clone size is stated in some rows and not others, as once, few, many or a class when expanded.

j_call: TRBJ2-7
clone_size: -
v_call: TRBV12-3/TRBV12-4
d_call: -
cdr3_nt: TGTGCCAGCACCCCAAATTCCGGGGGGCAGTACTTC
cdr3_aa: CASTPNSGGQYF

j_call: TRBJ1-5
clone_size: -
v_call: TRBV5-5
d_call: -
cdr3_nt: TGTGCCAGCAGCTCGGCCGGCGGGAATCAGCCCCAGCATTTT
cdr3_aa: CASSSAGGNQPQHF

j_call: TRBJ2-5
clone_size: -
v_call: TRBV27
d_call: -
cdr3_nt: TGTGCCAGCAGTTTGATACCTAGCGCCTACGGGGGAGAGACCCAGTACTTC
cdr3_aa: CASSLIPSAYGGETQYF

j_call: TRBJ2-2
clone_size: -
v_call: TRBV5-6
d_call: TRBD1
cdr3_nt: TGTGCCAGCAGCTTGGAAGGACAGGGGGTAATGGGGAAGCTGTTTTTT
cdr3_aa: CASSLEGQGVMGKLFF

j_call: TRBJ1-5
clone_size: -
v_call: TRBV6-5
d_call: TRBD1
cdr3_nt: TGTGCCAGCGGGACAGGGGGGGCCCAGCATTTT
cdr3_aa: CASGTGGAQHF

j_call: TRBJ1-5
clone_size: -
v_call: TRBV5-5
d_call: -
cdr3_nt: TGTGCCAGCAGCCCAACCCCGACAGGTGGGGGCATCGGTCAGCCCCAGCATTTT
cdr3_aa: CASSPTPTGGGIGQPQHF

j_call: TRBJ2-5
clone_size: -
v_call: TRBV28
d_call: TRBD1
cdr3_nt: TGTGCCAGCAGCCCTTCGGGACCCAGGGGGGAGACCCAGTACTTC
cdr3_aa: CASSPSGPRGETQYF

j_call: TRBJ2-7
clone_size: -
v_call: TRBV19
d_call: -
cdr3_nt: TGTGCCAGTAGTGGAGGGGCCTACGAGCAGTACTTC
cdr3_aa: CASSGGAYEQYF

j_call: TRBJ2-1
clone_size: -
v_call: TRBV5-4
d_call: -
cdr3_nt: TGTGCCAGCAGCTTGGGGAGCAGGGTGGCGTTCTTC
cdr3_aa: CASSLGSRVAFF

j_call: TRBJ1-1
clone_size: once
v_call: TRBV3-1/TRBV3-2
d_call: -
cdr3_nt: TGTGCCAGCCGGCCGGCGGCGGGGTGGGGCACTGAAGCTTTCTTT
cdr3_aa: CASRPAAGWGTEAFF

j_call: TRBJ1-5
clone_size: -
v_call: TRBV5-1
d_call: TRBD1
cdr3_nt: TGCGCCAGCAGCCCCGGGCCGGGACAGGGGAATCAGCCCCAGCATTTT
cdr3_aa: CASSPGPGQGNQPQHF

j_call: TRBJ2-3
clone_size: once
v_call: TRBV5-1
d_call: -
cdr3_nt: TGCGCCACCGGACGGGGGTCACCCACCACAGATACGCAGTATTTT
cdr3_aa: CATGRGSPTTDTQYF

j_call: TRBJ2-3
clone_size: -
v_call: TRBV9
d_call: -
cdr3_nt: TGTGCCAGCAGCGTAGAGGCTAGCGACACAGATACGCAGTATTTT
cdr3_aa: CASSVEASDTDTQYF

j_call: TRBJ1-2
clone_size: -
v_call: TRBV30
d_call: TRBD1
cdr3_nt: TGTGGGGCGGCGGGACAGGGGACATATGGTGGCTACACCTTC
cdr3_aa: CGAAGQGTYGGYTF

j_call: TRBJ2-1
clone_size: -
v_call: TRBV28
d_call: -
cdr3_nt: TGTGCCAGCAGTGAGGCGGACAGCTCCTACAATGAGCAGTTCTTC
cdr3_aa: CASSEADSSYNEQFF

j_call: TRBJ1-5
clone_size: -
v_call: TRBV5-1
d_call: -
cdr3_nt: TGCGCCAGCAGCTTGGACCCGGGGGGCTGGAGCAATCAGCCCCAGCATTTT
cdr3_aa: CASSLDPGGWSNQPQHF

j_call: TRBJ2-3
clone_size: -
v_call: TRBV11-3
d_call: TRBD2
cdr3_nt: TGTGCCAGCAGCTTAGGCCCTAGCGGGAGGGATACGCAGTATTTT
cdr3_aa: CASSLGPSGRDTQYF

j_call: TRBJ2-7
clone_size: -
v_call: TRBV6-5
d_call: -
cdr3_nt: TGTGCCAGCGGGCGGGGCTTGACTATCTACGAGCAGTACTTC
cdr3_aa: CASGRGLTIYEQYF

j_call: TRBJ1-1
clone_size: -
v_call: TRBV30
d_call: -
cdr3_nt: TGTGCCTGGAGTGCAGGGCTGGGCACTGAAGCTTTCTTT
cdr3_aa: CAWSAGLGTEAFF

j_call: TRBJ2-1
clone_size: -
v_call: TRBV5-6
d_call: -
cdr3_nt: TGTGCCAGCAGCCTCGGACTACCGCAGTTCTTC
cdr3_aa: CASSLGLPQFF

j_call: TRBJ2-5
clone_size: -
v_call: TRBV7-8
d_call: TRBD1
cdr3_nt: TGTGCCAGCAGCTCGATTACAGGGGAGGAGACCCAGTACTTC
cdr3_aa: CASSSITGEETQYF

j_call: TRBJ2-7
clone_size: once
v_call: TRBV6-2/TRBV6-3
d_call: -
cdr3_nt: TGTGCCAGCAGTTCCCAAGCCTCCGAGCAGTACTTC
cdr3_aa: CASSSQASEQYF

j_call: TRBJ2-5
clone_size: -
v_call: TRBV5-4
d_call: TRBD2
cdr3_nt: TGTGCCAGCAGCCGAGCTAGCGGACAAGAGACCCAGTACTTC
cdr3_aa: CASSRASGQETQYF

j_call: TRBJ1-2
clone_size: -
v_call: TRBV5-1
d_call: -
cdr3_nt: TGCGCCAGCAGCCCGGCCCCGGGTGGTGGCTACACCTTC
cdr3_aa: CASSPAPGGGYTF

j_call: TRBJ2-1
clone_size: -
v_call: TRBV6-5
d_call: TRBD2
cdr3_nt: TGTGCCAGCAGTTATGGACTAGCGGGTCTCTATGAGCAGTTCTTC
cdr3_aa: CASSYGLAGLYEQFF

j_call: TRBJ2-3
clone_size: once
v_call: TRBV6-6
d_call: -
cdr3_nt: TGTGCCAGCAAAGGGGTAGTCGGCACAGATACGCAGTATTTT
cdr3_aa: CASKGVVGTDTQYF

j_call: TRBJ2-3
clone_size: -
v_call: TRBV9
d_call: TRBD2
cdr3_nt: TGTGCCAGCAGCAGGGGGACTAGCGGCAGCACAGATACGCAGTATTTT
cdr3_aa: CASSRGTSGSTDTQYF

j_call: TRBJ2-3
clone_size: -
v_call: TRBV5-1
d_call: TRBD2
cdr3_nt: TGCGCCAGCAGTGGGACTAGCGGGAGGAGCACAGATACGCAGTATTTT
cdr3_aa: CASSGTSGRSTDTQYF

j_call: TRBJ2-7
clone_size: -
v_call: TRBV12-5
d_call: -
cdr3_nt: TGTGCTAGTGGTTTGGTACGGCGGGGCTCCTACGAGCAGTACTTC
cdr3_aa: CASGLVRRGSYEQYF

j_call: TRBJ2-1
clone_size: few
v_call: TRBV19
d_call: TRBD2
cdr3_nt: TGTGCCAGTAGGGCGACTAGCGGGAGAGCCTACAATGAGCAGTTCTTC
cdr3_aa: CASRATSGRAYNEQFF

j_call: TRBJ1-5
clone_size: few
v_call: TRBV5-1
d_call: -
cdr3_nt: TGCGCCAGCAGCTTGTCGGCAGGGAGGGACCAGCCCCAGCATTTT
cdr3_aa: CASSLSAGRDQPQHF

j_call: TRBJ2-2
clone_size: -
v_call: TRBV6-6
d_call: TRBD1
cdr3_nt: TGTGCCAGCAGAAGGGACAGGGTCCCCACCGGGGAGCTGTTTTTT
cdr3_aa: CASRRDRVPTGELFF

j_call: TRBJ2-3
clone_size: -
v_call: TRBV21-1
d_call: -
cdr3_nt: TGTGCCAGCAGCCCCCAGGGGGGAGGTACCACAGATACGCAGTATTTT
cdr3_aa: CASSPQGGGTTDTQYF

j_call: TRBJ1-1
clone_size: -
v_call: TRBV5-6
d_call: -
cdr3_nt: TGTGCCAGCAGCCGACTATGGACAGAGGGGACTGAAGCTTTCTTT
cdr3_aa: CASSRLWTEGTEAFF

j_call: TRBJ2-5
clone_size: -
v_call: TRBV11-3
d_call: -
cdr3_nt: TGTGCCAGCAGCTTTGGTCCTCAGTCGTTTCAGTACTTC
cdr3_aa: CASSFGPQSFQYF

j_call: TRBJ2-1
clone_size: -
v_call: TRBV9
d_call: TRBD2
cdr3_nt: TGTGCCAGCACCTTAGCGGGCCAGAGCTCCTACAATGAGCAGTTCTTC
cdr3_aa: CASTLAGQSSYNEQFF

j_call: TRBJ2-1
clone_size: -
v_call: TRBV5-4
d_call: -
cdr3_nt: TGTGCCAGCAGCTTGGTCACGGGTGAGCAGTTCTTC
cdr3_aa: CASSLVTGEQFF

j_call: TRBJ2-3
clone_size: once
v_call: TRBV1
d_call: -
cdr3_nt: TGCACCAGCAGCCCCGGGAGGGACGAGGGCACAGATACGCAGTATTTT
cdr3_aa: CTSSPGRDEGTDTQYF

j_call: TRBJ2-3
clone_size: -
v_call: TRBV9
d_call: TRBD2
cdr3_nt: TGTGCCAGCAGCGTAGTGGGTAGCGGGACAGATACGCAGTATTTT
cdr3_aa: CASSVVGSGTDTQYF

j_call: TRBJ2-3
clone_size: -
v_call: TRBV27
d_call: -
cdr3_nt: TGTGCCAGCAGTCTAGGCCCCCCCACAGATACGCAGTATTTT
cdr3_aa: CASSLGPPTDTQYF

j_call: TRBJ1-3
clone_size: -
v_call: TRBV4-1
d_call: -
cdr3_nt: TGCGCCAGCAGCCTCGAGGGGACTTCAGGAAACACCATATATTTT
cdr3_aa: CASSLEGTSGNTIYF

j_call: TRBJ2-2
clone_size: few
v_call: TRBV5-1
d_call: TRBD2
cdr3_nt: TGCGCCAGCAGCCTACGGACTAGCGGGAGGAGCGGCACCGGGGAGCTGTTTTTT
cdr3_aa: CASSLRTSGRSGTGELFF

j_call: TRBJ2-3
clone_size: -
v_call: TRBV9
d_call: TRBD2
cdr3_nt: TGTGCCAGCAGCGTGACTAGCGGCTTCACAGATACGCAGTATTTT
cdr3_aa: CASSVTSGFTDTQYF

j_call: TRBJ2-5
clone_size: -
v_call: TRBV6-5
d_call: TRBD1
cdr3_nt: TGTGCCAGCAGTTACTCGGGGACAGGGCCAGAGACCCAGTACTTC
cdr3_aa: CASSYSGTGPETQYF